The entry that follows covers one TCR beta chain sequence. V was cut by 1 base and J by 2 bases, with 12 bases left in between. Germline V gene sequence: CDR1 LGHDT, CDR2 YNNKEL (reference sequence). The CDR3 loop spans 15 amino acids. This record comes from a study of CD8 T cells in Susac syndrome. High-throughput TCR beta sequencing covered peripheral CD8+ and CD4+ T cells. The TEMRA cells underwent FACS enrichment, while the CD8+ and CD4+ T cells underwent negative isolation. RNA totalling about 0.45 to 1 ug underwent reverse transcription with random hexamers. Multiplex immunoSEQ PCR targeted 54 Vbeta and 13 Jbeta TCR beta segments. TCRdb ran MiXCR on the immunoSEQ multiplex PCR reads and lists one entry per CDR3 protein. Among nearly 200,000 distinct CDR3 sequences listed, about 95% were seen once.

The origin of this receptor is a human donor with multiple sclerosis. Sequenced material: CD4+ T cells from PBMCs. J is TRBJ2-7 and V is TRBV3-1; D possibly corresponds to TRBD1 (6 bases). The CDR3 nucleotides are TGTGCCAGCAGCCAAGTCATGGGGACAACCTACGAGCAGTACTTC. Its translation is CASSQVMGTTYEQYF.